This entry describes one T cell receptor (beta chain). From germline, CDR1 is MNHEY and CDR2 SVGAGI. This CDR3 spans 15 amino acids. Trimming took 5 bases from V and 6 from J; bases not matched to a gene: 10. This entry comes from a study of control samples from healthy donors and cancer patients. Assay used: immunoSEQ multiplex PCR; TCRdb lists only in-frame clones, some missing. The sample has 150,000 or so clones, approximately 93% seen once. The chain employs TRBV6-5 and TRBJ1-1, with 9 bases fitting TRBD1. The specimen was blood. The TCR comes from a man aged 40-50 years in good health. Here the CDR3 DNA reads TGTGCCAGCAGTCCCCCGGGACAGGGATATTCTGAAGCTTTCTTT. Its protein product is CASSPPGQGYSEAFF.